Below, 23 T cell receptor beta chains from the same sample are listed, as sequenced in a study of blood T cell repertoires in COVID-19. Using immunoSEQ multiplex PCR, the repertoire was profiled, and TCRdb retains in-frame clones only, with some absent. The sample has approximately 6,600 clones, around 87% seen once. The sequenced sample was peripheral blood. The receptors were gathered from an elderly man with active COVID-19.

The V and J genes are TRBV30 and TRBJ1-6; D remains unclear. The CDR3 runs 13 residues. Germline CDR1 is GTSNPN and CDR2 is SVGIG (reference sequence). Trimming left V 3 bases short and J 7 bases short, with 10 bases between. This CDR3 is CAWSGLANSPLHF. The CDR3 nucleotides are TGTGCCTGGAGCGGACTGGCGAATTCACCCCTCCACTTT.

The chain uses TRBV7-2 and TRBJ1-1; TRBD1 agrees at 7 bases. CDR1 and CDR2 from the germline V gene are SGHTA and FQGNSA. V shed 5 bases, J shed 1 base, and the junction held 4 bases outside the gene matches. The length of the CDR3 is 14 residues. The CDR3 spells CASSLGGENTEAFF. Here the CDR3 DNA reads TGTGCCAGCAGCCTAGGGGGCGAGAACACTGAAGCTTTCTTT. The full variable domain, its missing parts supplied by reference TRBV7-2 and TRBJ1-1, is GAGVSQSPSNKVTEKGKDVELRCDPISGHTALYWYRQSLGQGLEFLIYFQGNSAPDKSGLPSDRFSAERTGGSVSTLTIQRTQQEDSAVYLCASSLGGENTEAFFGQGTRLTVV.

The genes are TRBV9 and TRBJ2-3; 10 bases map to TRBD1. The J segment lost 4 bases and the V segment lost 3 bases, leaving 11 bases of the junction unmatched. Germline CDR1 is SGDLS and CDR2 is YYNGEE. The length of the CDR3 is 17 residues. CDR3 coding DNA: TGTGCCAGCAGCGCCCTCTTCTCCGGGACAGGGGCAGATACGCAGTATTTT. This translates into CASSALFSGTGADTQYF.

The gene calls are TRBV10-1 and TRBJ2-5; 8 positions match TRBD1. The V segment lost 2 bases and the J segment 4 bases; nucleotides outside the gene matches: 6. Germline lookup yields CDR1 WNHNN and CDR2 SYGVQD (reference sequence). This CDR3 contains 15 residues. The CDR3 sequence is CASSEGQGRRETQYF. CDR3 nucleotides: TGCGCCAGCAGTGAGGGACAGGGTCGGAGAGAGACCCAGTACTTC.

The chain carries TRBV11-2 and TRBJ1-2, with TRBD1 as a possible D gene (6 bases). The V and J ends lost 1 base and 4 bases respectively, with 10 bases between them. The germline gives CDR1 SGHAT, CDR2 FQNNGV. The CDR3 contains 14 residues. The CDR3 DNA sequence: TGTGCCAGCAGCTTAGCCGGACAGAGCTATGGCTACACCTTC. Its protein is CASSLAGQSYGYTF.

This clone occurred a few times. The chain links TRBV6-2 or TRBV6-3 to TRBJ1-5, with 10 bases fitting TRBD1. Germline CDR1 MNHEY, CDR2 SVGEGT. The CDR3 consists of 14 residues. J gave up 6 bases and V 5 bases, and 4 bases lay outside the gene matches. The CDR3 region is CASSGTGVSQPQHF. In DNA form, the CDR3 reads TGTGCCAGCAGTGGGACAGGGGTTAGTCAGCCCCAGCATTTT.

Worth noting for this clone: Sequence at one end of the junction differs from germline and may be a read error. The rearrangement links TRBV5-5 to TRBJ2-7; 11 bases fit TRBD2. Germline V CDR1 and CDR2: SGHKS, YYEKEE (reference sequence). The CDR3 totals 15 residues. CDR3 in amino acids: CASSLGLAVLYEQYF. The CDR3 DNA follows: TGTGCCAGCAGTTTGGGACTAGCGGTTCTCTACGAGCAGTACTTC.

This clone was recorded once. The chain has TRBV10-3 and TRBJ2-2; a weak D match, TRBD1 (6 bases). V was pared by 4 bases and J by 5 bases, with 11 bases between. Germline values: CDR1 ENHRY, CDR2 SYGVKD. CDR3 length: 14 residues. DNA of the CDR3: TGTGCCATCAGTGCGGCAGGGGCGACCGGGGAGCTGTTTTTT. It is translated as CAISAAGATGELFF.

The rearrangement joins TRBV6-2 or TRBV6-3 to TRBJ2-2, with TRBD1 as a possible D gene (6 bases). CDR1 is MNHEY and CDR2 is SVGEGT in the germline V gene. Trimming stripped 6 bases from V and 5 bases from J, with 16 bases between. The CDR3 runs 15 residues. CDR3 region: CASSHAGQRTGELFF. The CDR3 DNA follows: TGTGCCAGCAGCCACGCCGGACAGCGTACCGGGGAGCTGTTTTTT.

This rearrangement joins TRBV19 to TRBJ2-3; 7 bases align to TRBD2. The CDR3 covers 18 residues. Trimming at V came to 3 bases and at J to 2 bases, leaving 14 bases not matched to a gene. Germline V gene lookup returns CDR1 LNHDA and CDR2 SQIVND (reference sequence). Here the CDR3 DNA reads TGTGCCAGTAGTATGGCGTACGGAGCTAGCGGAACCACAGATACGCAGTATTTT. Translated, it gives CASSMAYGASGTTDTQYF.

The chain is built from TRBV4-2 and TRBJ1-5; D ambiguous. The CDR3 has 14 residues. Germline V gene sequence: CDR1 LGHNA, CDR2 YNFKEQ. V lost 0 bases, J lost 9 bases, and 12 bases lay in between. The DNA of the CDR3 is TGTGCCAGCAGCCAAGACAGGTCCGGTAGGCCCCAGCATTTT. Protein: CASSQDRSGRPQHF.

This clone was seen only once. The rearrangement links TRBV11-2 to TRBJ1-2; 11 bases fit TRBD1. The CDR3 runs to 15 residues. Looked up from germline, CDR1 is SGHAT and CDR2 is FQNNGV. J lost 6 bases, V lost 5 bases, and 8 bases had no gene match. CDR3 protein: CASSADRGRSHGYTF. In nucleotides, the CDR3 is TGTGCCAGCAGCGCGGACAGGGGGCGGTCTCATGGCTACACCTTC. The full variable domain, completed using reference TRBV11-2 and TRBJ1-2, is EAGVAQSPRYKIIEKRQSVAFWCNPISGHATLYWYQQILGQGPKLLIQFQNNGVVDDSQLPKDRFSAERLKGVDSTLKIQPAKLEDSAVYLCASSADRGRSHGYTFGSGTRLTVV.

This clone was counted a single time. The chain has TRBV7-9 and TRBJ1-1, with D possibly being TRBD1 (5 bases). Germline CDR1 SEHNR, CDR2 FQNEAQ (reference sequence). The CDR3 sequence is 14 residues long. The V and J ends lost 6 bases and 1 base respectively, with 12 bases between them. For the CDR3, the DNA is TGTGCCAGCAGTTACAGGCTCGCGAACACTGAAGCTTTCTTT. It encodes CASSYRLANTEAFF. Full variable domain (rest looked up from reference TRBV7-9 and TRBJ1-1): DTGVSQNPRHKITKRGQNVTFRCDPISEHNRLYWYRQTLGQGPEFLTYFQNEAQLEKSRLLSDRFSAERPKGSFSTLEIQRTEQGDSAMYLCASSYRLANTEAFFGQGTRLTVV.

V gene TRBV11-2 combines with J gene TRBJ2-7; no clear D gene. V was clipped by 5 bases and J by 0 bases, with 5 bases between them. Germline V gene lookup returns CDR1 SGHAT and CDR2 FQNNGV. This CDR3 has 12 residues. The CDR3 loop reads CASSRGSYEQYF. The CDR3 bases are TGTGCCAGCAGCCGCGGCTCCTACGAGCAGTACTTC.

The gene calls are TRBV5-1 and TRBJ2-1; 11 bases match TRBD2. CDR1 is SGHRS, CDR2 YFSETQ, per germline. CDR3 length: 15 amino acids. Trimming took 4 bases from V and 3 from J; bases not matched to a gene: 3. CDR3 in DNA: TGCGCCAGCAGCGGAACTAGCGGGAGCTACAATGAGCAGTTCTTC. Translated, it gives CASSGTSGSYNEQFF.

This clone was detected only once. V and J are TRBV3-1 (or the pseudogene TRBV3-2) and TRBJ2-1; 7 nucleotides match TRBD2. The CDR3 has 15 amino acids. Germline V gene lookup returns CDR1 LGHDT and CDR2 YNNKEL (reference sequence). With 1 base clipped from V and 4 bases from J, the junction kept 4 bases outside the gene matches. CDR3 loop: CASSQGPSGYNEQFF. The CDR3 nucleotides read TGTGCCAGCAGCCAAGGGCCTAGCGGATACAATGAGCAGTTCTTC.

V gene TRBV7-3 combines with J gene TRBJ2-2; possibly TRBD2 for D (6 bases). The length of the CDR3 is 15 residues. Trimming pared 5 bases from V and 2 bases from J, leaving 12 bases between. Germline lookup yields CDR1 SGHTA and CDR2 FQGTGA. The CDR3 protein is CASSPGRRNTGELFF. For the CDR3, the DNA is TGTGCCAGCAGCCCGGGGAGGCGAAACACCGGGGAGCTGTTTTTT.

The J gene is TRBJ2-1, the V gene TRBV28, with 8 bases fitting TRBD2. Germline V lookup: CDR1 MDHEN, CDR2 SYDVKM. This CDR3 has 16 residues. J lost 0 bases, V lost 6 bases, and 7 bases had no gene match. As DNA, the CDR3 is TGTGCCAGCAGCTCACTAGCGGCAAGCTCCTACAATGAGCAGTTCTTC. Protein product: CASSSLAASSYNEQFF.

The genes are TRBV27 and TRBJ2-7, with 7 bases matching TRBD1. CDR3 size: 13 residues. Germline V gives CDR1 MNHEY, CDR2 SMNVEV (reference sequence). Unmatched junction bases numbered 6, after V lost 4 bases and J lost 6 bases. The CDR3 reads CASSWGQQREQYF. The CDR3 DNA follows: TGTGCCAGCAGTTGGGGACAGCAACGCGAGCAGTACTTC.

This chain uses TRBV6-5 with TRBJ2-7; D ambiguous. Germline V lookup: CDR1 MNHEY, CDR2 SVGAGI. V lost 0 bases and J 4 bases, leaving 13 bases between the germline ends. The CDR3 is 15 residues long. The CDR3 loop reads CASSYSVSKTYEQYF. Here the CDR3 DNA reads TGTGCCAGCAGTTACTCCGTGTCTAAAACGTACGAGCAGTACTTC.

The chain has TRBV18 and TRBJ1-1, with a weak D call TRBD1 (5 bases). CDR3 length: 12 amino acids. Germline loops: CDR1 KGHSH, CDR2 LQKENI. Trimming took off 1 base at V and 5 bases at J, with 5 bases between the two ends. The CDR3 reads CASSPQGTEAFF. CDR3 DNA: TGTGCCAGCTCACCACAGGGGACTGAAGCTTTCTTT.

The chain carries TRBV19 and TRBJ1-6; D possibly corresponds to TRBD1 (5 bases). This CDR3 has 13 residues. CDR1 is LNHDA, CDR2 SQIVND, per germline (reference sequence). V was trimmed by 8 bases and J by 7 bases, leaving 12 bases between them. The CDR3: CASGAGPNSPLHF. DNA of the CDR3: TGTGCCAGTGGGGCCGGGCCCAATTCACCCCTCCACTTT.

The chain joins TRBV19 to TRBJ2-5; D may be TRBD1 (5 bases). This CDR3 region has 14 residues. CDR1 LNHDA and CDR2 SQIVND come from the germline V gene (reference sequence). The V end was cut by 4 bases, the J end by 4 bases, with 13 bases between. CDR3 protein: CASSTSGLGETQYF. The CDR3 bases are TGTGCCAGTAGTACTTCAGGGTTGGGAGAGACCCAGTACTTC.